The entry below gives a single T cell receptor beta chain sequence along with its context. There is no known antigen for this receptor. No clone much larger than this one lies a single base away; base qualities are absent. This entry is derived from a study of T cells in localized non-small cell lung cancer (dated by TCRdb to about 2020). For the study in its entirety: T cell repertoires of 200 to 250 early-stage NSCLC patients were analyzed, with tumors being compared against uninvolved tumor-adjacent lungs. All 220 or so NSCLC patients in the cohort were treatment-naive and had localized lung tumors that were resected. Of the NSCLC patients, 120 to 150 were male and approximately 110 were female, and the mean age was around 70 years. The research as a whole found: Of the top 100 tumor clones, a median of roughly 56 were detected in paired uninvolved adjacent lung; under 35 were also among that lung's top 100. Multi-region tumor sequencing was not performed, so intratumor heterogeneity could not be excluded. Because of the exploratory design, TCR variables were selected using unadjusted p-values without false-discovery rate correction. Uninvolved tumor-adjacent lung showed the highest T cell clonality, higher than tumor, which suggests more focused antigenic responses in the adjacent lung. Higher blood T cell density associated with longer overall survival, while higher adjacent-lung clonality associated with shorter survival.

The CDR3, from cysteine to phenylalanine, totals 13 residues. CDR3 DNA only is kept here, 39 bases in frame from base 1. The germline V gene gives CDR1 as SGDLS and CDR2 as YYNGEE. Relative to germline, V is 0 bases shorter and J is 8 bases shorter, with 11 bases between their ends. The immunoSEQ Assay was used to sequence TCR beta CDR3 regions from DNA. In the source study's methods: T cell density was computed as TCR beta template counts normalized to usable DNA estimated by amplifying housekeeping genes. The preseqR package was used to estimate richness by extrapolating to 400,000 templates for PBMC samples and to 120,000 templates for tissue samples. Clonality was calculated as one minus Pielou's evenness. To identify tissue-enriched TCRs, differential abundance testing was run on productive amino-acid clonotypes with a minimum total count of 5 and an alpha of 0.1. The Jaccard Index and the Morisita Overlap Index were used to measure how much the repertoires overlapped between compartments. GLIPH grouped TCR beta CDR3s together with public tetramer-defined viral CDR3s, and a viral motif had to include at least three viral sequences and show V-gene enrichment. This is the immuneACCESS table as TCRdb keeps it, with only in-frame sequences that have V and J called. A part of the clones is gone; compared with another copy, unresolved V genes explain less than half, and the rest is unexplained. V and J calls and clone size are those listed in that table; D and trimming were worked out from the DNA. The sample table holds 30,000 to 40,000 clones, of which 85% to 90% were seen once. The biggest ten clones account for around 4.3% of the sample.

At diagnosis, peripheral blood, uninvolved tumor-adjacent lung and tumor were collected and were preserved as a mix of fresh-frozen and FFPE material. Blood samples were analyzed as peripheral blood mononuclear cells for TCR repertoire profiling. Sample: peripheral blood, taken before any cancer treatment. Rearrangement joined TRBV9 to TRBJ1-2; the D gene cannot be named for sure. The receptor's source is a man aged 40 to 70 with stage I lung adenocarcinoma. In nucleotides, the sequence is TGTGCCAGCAGCGTAGGCAGGAGCAGCGGCTACACCTTC. It translates to CASSVGRSSGYTF.